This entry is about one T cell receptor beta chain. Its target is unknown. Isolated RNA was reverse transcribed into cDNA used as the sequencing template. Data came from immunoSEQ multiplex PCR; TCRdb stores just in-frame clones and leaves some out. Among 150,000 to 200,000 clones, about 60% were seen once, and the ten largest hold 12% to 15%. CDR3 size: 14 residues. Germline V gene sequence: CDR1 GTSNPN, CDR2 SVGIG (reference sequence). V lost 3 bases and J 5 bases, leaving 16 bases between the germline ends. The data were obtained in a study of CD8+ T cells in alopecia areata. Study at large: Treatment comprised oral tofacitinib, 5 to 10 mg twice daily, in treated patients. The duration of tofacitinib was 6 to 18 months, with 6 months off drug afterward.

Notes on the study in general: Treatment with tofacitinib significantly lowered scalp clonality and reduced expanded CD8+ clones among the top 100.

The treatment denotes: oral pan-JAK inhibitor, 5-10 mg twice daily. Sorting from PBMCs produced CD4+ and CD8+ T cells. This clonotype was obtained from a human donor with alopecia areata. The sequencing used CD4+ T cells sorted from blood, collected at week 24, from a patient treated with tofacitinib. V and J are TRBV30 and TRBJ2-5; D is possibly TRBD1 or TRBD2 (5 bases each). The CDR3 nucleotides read TGTGCCTGGAGCGGGAAGGGACCGACGGAGACCCAGTACTTC. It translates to CAWSGKGPTETQYF.